These 15 T cell receptor beta chains came from one sample sequenced in a study of CD8+ T cells in alopecia areata. TCR sequencing used cDNA made by reverse transcription of extracted RNA. Sequencing was performed with immunoSEQ multiplex PCR; in TCRdb, only in-frame clones are kept and a portion is missing. The sample holds about 120,000 clones, 53% seen once. Treatment described: oral pan-JAK inhibitor, 5-10 mg twice daily. The material was CD4+ T cells sorted from blood, obtained at week 4, from a patient treated with tofacitinib. Receptors were obtained from a human donor with alopecia areata.

This clone was counted only a few times. The chain has TRBV7-2 and TRBJ2-1; 8 positions match TRBD2. The CDR3 is made up of 15 amino acids. Germline CDR1 SGHTA, CDR2 FQGNSA. J gave up 5 bases and V 5 bases, and 8 bases lay outside the gene matches. CDR3 sequence: CASSLRGGRNNEQFF. In DNA, the CDR3 is TGTGCCAGCAGCCTCCGGGGGGGCCGGAACAATGAGCAGTTCTTC.

This chain links TRBV7-6 with TRBJ2-3; 8 positions match TRBD2. The CDR3 runs 16 residues. Germline V gene sequence: CDR1 SGHVS, CDR2 FNYEAQ. The V segment lost 5 bases and the J segment 1 base; nucleotides outside the gene matches: 8. The CDR3 sequence is CASSTDPSGRTDTQYF. In nucleotides, the CDR3 is TGTGCCAGCAGCACCGATCCTAGCGGGCGCACAGATACGCAGTATTTT.

The J gene is TRBJ2-7, the V gene TRBV7-6; D could derive from TRBD1 or TRBD2 (6 bases each). This CDR3 has 13 residues. CDR1 and CDR2 from the germline V gene are SGHVS and FNYEAQ. Trimming shortened V by 5 bases and J by 5 bases, and 13 bases separated the two germline ends. CDR3 sequence reads: CASSPRRGDEQYF. The DNA for the CDR3 is TGTGCCAGCAGCCCCCGGAGGGGGGACGAGCAGTACTTC.

This clone was seen only a few times. The chain has TRBV4-1 and TRBJ1-2; TRBD1 aligns across 7 bases. The CDR3 extends over 17 amino acids. The germline V gene encodes CDR1 MGHRA and CDR2 YSYEKL. Germline trimming cut 4 bases from V and 5 bases from J; bases unmatched to any gene: 16. The CDR3 region is CASSLRDSIMSSYGYTF. The CDR3 DNA is TGCGCCAGCAGCCTCCGGGACAGCATTATGTCATCATATGGCTACACCTTC.

This clone was counted between two and nine times. The chain couples TRBV5-1 to TRBJ2-7; D is perhaps TRBD1 (6 bases). Germline assignment: CDR1 SGHRS and CDR2 YFSETQ. Trimming stripped 2 bases from V and 2 bases from J, with 11 bases between. This CDR3 is built from 14 residues. CDR3 in DNA: TGCGCCAGCAGCTTAACCCAGGGGCCCTACGAGCAGTACTTC. Its translation: CASSLTQGPYEQYF.

V and J are TRBV23-1 and TRBJ2-7; D gene unclear. TRBV23-1 is recorded as an ORF, its role being uncertain. The CDR3 loop spans 11 amino acids. Trimming stripped 4 bases from V and 3 bases from J, with 4 bases between. The CDR3 region has the DNA TGCGCCAGCAGTCCCCGCTACGAGCAGTACTTC. Translation: CASSPRYEQYF.

V and J are TRBV13 and TRBJ2-2; unclear D gene. The germline V and J ends were trimmed by 5 bases and 7 bases, with 11 bases remaining between them. The CDR3 length is 13 residues. Looked up from germline, CDR1 is PRHDT and CDR2 is FYEKMQ (reference sequence). CDR3 sequence reads: CASSPGRVGELFF. CDR3 nucleotides: TGTGCCAGCAGCCCTGGTCGAGTCGGGGAGCTGTTTTTT.

The J gene is TRBJ1-5, the V gene TRBV12-5; unclear D gene. Trimming removed 1 base at V and 5 bases at J, with 9 bases between. The CDR3 length is 14 residues. Germline CDR1 is LGHNT and CDR2 is FRNRAP. The CDR3: CASGLEPSYQPQHF. Here the CDR3 DNA reads TGTGCTAGTGGTTTGGAACCTAGTTATCAGCCCCAGCATTTT.

With respect to this clone: Other DNA sequences in the sample encode the same CDR3. The V gene is TRBV7-9, the J gene TRBJ1-1; 7 bases fit TRBD1. The trim removed 0 bases at V and 4 bases at J, leaving 5 bases unmatched. Germline CDR1 reads SEHNR; CDR2 reads FQNEAQ (reference sequence). The CDR3 has 15 amino acids. Here the CDR3 reads CASSLAKGAGTEAFF. In nucleotides, the CDR3 is TGTGCCAGCAGCTTAGCGAAGGGGGCAGGCACTGAAGCTTTCTTT.

The chain has TRBV4-1 and TRBJ1-2; maybe TRBD1 (6 bases). The germline V gene has CDR1 MGHRA and CDR2 YSYEKL. CDR3 length: 15 residues. The germline V and J ends were trimmed by 0 bases and 4 bases, with 12 bases remaining between them. The CDR3 spells CASSQEEGGGYGYTF. As DNA, the CDR3 is TGCGCCAGCAGCCAAGAAGAAGGGGGGGGCTATGGCTACACCTTC.

The rearrangement uses TRBV28 and TRBJ2-5; 10 bases line up with TRBD2. CDR1 is MDHEN, CDR2 SYDVKM, per germline. This CDR3 spans 13 amino acids. V lost 11 bases, J lost 5 bases, and 8 bases stayed unmatched. The CDR3 DNA reads as TGTGCCGCTACCGCGACTAGCGGGGAGACCCAGTACTTC. Translating gives CAATATSGETQYF.

The chain recombines TRBV5-1 with TRBJ1-4; maybe TRBD1 (6 bases). The CDR3 runs 14 residues. Between the trimmed V and J ends, which lost 4 bases and 6 bases, there was a span of 13 bases. Germline CDR1 and CDR2: SGHRS and YFSETQ. The CDR3 loop reads CASSPSTGHEKLFF. Written as DNA, the CDR3 is TGCGCCAGCAGCCCCTCCACAGGGCATGAAAAACTGTTTTTT.

Here the CDR3 reads CASSQDQGEDNSPLHF. The CDR3 coding sequence is TGTGCCAGCAGCCAAGACCAGGGGGAGGATAATTCACCCCTCCACTTT. The gene calls are TRBV4-2 and TRBJ1-6; 7 nucleotides align to TRBD1. Trimming removed 0 bases from V and 5 bases from J; junction bases left unmatched: 4. Germline V CDR1 and CDR2: LGHNA, YNFKEQ. The CDR3 covers 16 residues.

The rearrangement links TRBV7-9 to TRBJ2-1; maybe TRBD2 (6 bases). The CDR3 is made up of 15 amino acids. The germline gives CDR1 SEHNR, CDR2 FQNEAQ (reference sequence). V was trimmed by 5 bases and J by 4 bases, leaving 15 bases between them. As DNA, the CDR3 is TGTGCCAGCAGCGGCCGGGACTCCAAATACAATGAGCAGTTCTTC. Protein product: CASSGRDSKYNEQFF.

The rearrangement uses TRBV29-1 and TRBJ1-2; D not certain. The CDR3 sequence is 14 residues long. Germline V gene sequence: CDR1 SQVTM, CDR2 ANQGSEA. The germline V and J ends were trimmed by 5 bases and 1 base, with 14 bases remaining between them. The CDR3 here is CSVSWFSNNYGYTF. CDR3 nucleotides: TGCAGCGTTAGTTGGTTTTCGAATAACTATGGCTACACCTTC.